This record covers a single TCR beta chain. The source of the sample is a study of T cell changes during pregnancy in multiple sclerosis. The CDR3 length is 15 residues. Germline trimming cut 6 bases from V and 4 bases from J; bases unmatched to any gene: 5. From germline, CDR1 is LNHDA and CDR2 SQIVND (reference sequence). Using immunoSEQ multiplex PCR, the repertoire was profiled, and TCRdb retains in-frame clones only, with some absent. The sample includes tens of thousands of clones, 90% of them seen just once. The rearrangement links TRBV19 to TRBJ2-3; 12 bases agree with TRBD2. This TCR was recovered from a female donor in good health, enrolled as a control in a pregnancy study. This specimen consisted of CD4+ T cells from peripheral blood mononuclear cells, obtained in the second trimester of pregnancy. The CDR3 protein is CASSLGTSGPDTQYF. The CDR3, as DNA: TGTGCCAGTAGCCTTGGGACTAGCGGGCCAGATACGCAGTATTTT.